This TCR beta chain was captured in a study of blood T cell repertoires in COVID-19. Turning to the study itself: Sources were T cells, B-cell-depleted T cells, or PBMCs; the material itself was cDNA or gDNA.

Only in-frame clones appear in the TCRdb table, and some are missing; sequencing was by immunoSEQ multiplex PCR. The table shows around 140,000 clones, with around 80% occurring only once. This CDR3 region has 14 residues. Germline V CDR1 and CDR2: MNHEY, SVGAGI. Between the trimmed V and J ends, which lost 4 bases and 6 bases, there was a span of 12 bases. This clone was counted once. The chain has TRBV6-5 and TRBJ1-4; D gene uncertain. This TCR derives from a middle-aged man with acute or convalescent COVID-19. Material for sequencing was peripheral blood. CDR3 sequence reads: CASSFNSHYEKLFF. The CDR3 nucleotides are TGTGCCAGCAGTTTTAACAGCCACTATGAAAAACTGTTTTTT.